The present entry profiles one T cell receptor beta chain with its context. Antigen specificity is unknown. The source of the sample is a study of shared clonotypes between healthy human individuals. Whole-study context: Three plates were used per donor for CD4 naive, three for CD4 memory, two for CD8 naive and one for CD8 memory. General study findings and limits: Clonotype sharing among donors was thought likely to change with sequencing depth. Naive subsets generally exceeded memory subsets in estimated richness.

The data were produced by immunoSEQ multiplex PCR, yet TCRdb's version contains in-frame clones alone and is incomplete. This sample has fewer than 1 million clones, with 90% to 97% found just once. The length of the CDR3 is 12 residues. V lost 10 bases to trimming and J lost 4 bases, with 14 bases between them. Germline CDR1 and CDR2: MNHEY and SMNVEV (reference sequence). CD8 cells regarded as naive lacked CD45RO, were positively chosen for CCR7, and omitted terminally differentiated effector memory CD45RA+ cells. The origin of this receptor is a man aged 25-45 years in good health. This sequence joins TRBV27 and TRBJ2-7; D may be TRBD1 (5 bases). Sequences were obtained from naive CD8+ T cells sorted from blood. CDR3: CATGWGEYEQYF. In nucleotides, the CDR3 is TGTGCCACCGGCTGGGGCGAGTACGAGCAGTACTTC.